The 2 T cell receptor beta chains in this list originate from one sample, sequenced in a study of cytomegalovirus exposure and HLA in healthy donors. Primers for the PCR totalled 60 Vbeta and 13 Jbeta. Measured with immunoSEQ multiplex PCR; TCRdb has only the in-frame clones, and not every one. Of some 180,000 clones in the sample, roughly 70% were seen once. Sequenced: PBMCs. The receptor source for this set is a male donor in good health and CMV-seronegative.

The V and J genes are TRBV30 and TRBJ1-3, with D possibly TRBD1 on 6 matching bases. Germline V gene data show CDR1 as GTSNPN and CDR2 as SVGIG (reference sequence). Trimming removed 4 bases from V and 6 bases from J, with 13 bases in between. The CDR3 length is 13 residues. Written as DNA, the CDR3 is TGTGCCTGGATGCCGGACAGTTCAAACACCATATATTTT. It is translated as CAWMPDSSNTIYF.

CDR3 amino acids: CASSQAAGRYGNTIYF. Here the CDR3 DNA reads TGTGCCAGCAGCCAGGCAGCGGGGAGGTATGGAAACACCATATATTTT. The chain combines TRBV4-2 with TRBJ1-3; D is ambiguous. CDR3 length equals 16 residues. Germline V lookup: CDR1 LGHNA, CDR2 YNFKEQ. Trimming stripped 3 bases from V and 3 bases from J, with 15 bases between.